The 9 T cell receptor beta chains below all came from one sample that was sequenced in a study of identical twins. TCRdb reanalysed the 5' RACE reads using MiXCR and keeps one entry per CDR3 protein. Of 450,000 to 500,000 distinct CDR3 sequences in the sample, approximately 14% were seen once. The data also belong to a second study, concerning yellow fever vaccine responses in identical twins.

The sample was CD4+ T cells sorted from blood. The receptor set was obtained from a woman younger than 30 in good health.

This clonotype was seen a handful of times. The V call is TRBV6-5, the J call TRBJ2-2; D remains ambiguous. This CDR3 is 14 amino acids long. Germline lookup yields CDR1 MNHEY and CDR2 SVGAGI. Deletions cut 6 bases from V and 6 bases from J, with 14 bases between. The CDR3 nucleotides are TGTGCCAGCAGATACCTCCGACTGGCCGGGGAGCTGTTTTTT. Translating gives CASRYLRLAGELFF.

The rearrangement joins TRBV4-3 to TRBJ2-7; 9 bases are a match to TRBD1. Trimming at V came to 4 bases and at J to 7 bases, leaving 14 bases not matched to a gene. CDR3 length: 16 residues. Germline-derived CDR1 and CDR2 are LGHNA and YSLEER. The CDR3 sequence is CASSRVSGTGWGEQYF. CDR3 in DNA: TGCGCCAGCAGCCGAGTGAGCGGGACAGGGTGGGGGGAGCAGTACTTC.

The chain carries TRBV20-1 and TRBJ2-1, with TRBD2 as a possible D gene (6 bases). Trimming stripped 4 bases from V and 2 bases from J, with 9 bases between. CDR1 is DFQATT, CDR2 SNEGSKA, per germline (reference sequence). The CDR3 runs to 13 residues. CDR3 residues: CSAITSTYNEQFF. The CDR3 DNA is TGCAGTGCTATCACTAGCACCTACAATGAGCAGTTCTTC.

The V gene is TRBV19, the J gene TRBJ2-5; 9 bases map to TRBD2. This CDR3 has 15 amino acids. J gave up 4 bases and V 6 bases, and 9 bases lay outside the gene matches. The V gene's germline CDR1 is LNHDA and CDR2 SQIVND (reference sequence). CDR3 sequence (DNA): TGTGCCAGTAGCCCGGCCTTTAGCGGGAGAGAGACCCAGTACTTC. Translated, it gives CASSPAFSGRETQYF. Full variable domain (missing parts from reference TRBV19 and TRBJ2-5): DGGITQSPKYLFRKEGQNVTLSCEQNLNHDAMYWYRQDPGQGLRLIYYSQIVNDFQKGDIAEGYSVSREKKESFPLTVTSAQKNPTAFYLCASSPAFSGRETQYFGPGTRLLVL.

In this sample, this clonotype turned up many times. This rearrangement joins TRBV27 to TRBJ1-1; D call uncertain. The CDR3 runs 17 residues. CDR1 is MNHEY and CDR2 is SMNVEV in the germline V gene (reference sequence). Trimming removed 6 bases at V and 1 base at J, with 21 bases between. The CDR3 coding sequence is TGTGCCAGCAGGACCCTGGGATTCGGGCGCCCGAACACTGAAGCTTTCTTT. It is translated as CASRTLGFGRPNTEAFF.

This clonotype has a handful of counts. The rearrangement joins TRBV5-1 to TRBJ2-3; 8 bases match TRBD2. Looked up from germline, CDR1 is SGHRS and CDR2 is YFSETQ. This CDR3 has 16 amino acids. Trimming took 0 bases from V and 8 from J; bases not matched to a gene: 11. The CDR3 protein is CASSLGEGLGASTQYF. The CDR3 coding sequence is TGCGCCAGCAGCTTGGGGGAGGGACTAGGGGCCAGTACGCAGTATTTT.

The rearrangement joins TRBV7-2 to TRBJ2-7; no clear D. V dropped 4 bases and J dropped 0 bases, with 10 bases sitting between them. In germline, CDR1 is SGHTA, CDR2 FQGNSA. The CDR3 runs to 14 residues. The CDR3 bases are TGTGCCAGCAGCTCGGACGCTAGCTCCTACGAGCAGTACTTC. Its protein is CASSSDASSYEQYF.

This clonotype was observed a few times. The V gene is TRBV5-1, the J gene TRBJ2-7; TRBD1 agrees at 7 bases. The germline V gene encodes CDR1 SGHRS and CDR2 YFSETQ. V shed 0 bases and J 2 bases; nucleotides not matched to a gene: 5. The CDR3 contains 15 residues. The CDR3 here is CASSLVGTATYEQYF. The CDR3 DNA reads TGCGCCAGCAGCTTGGTTGGGACAGCTACCTACGAGCAGTACTTC.

There are many counts of this clonotype. The J gene is TRBJ2-2, the V gene TRBV29-1; weak D call: TRBD2 (6 bases). The CDR3 is made up of 15 amino acids. Germline CDR1 and CDR2: SQVTM and ANQGSEA. Trimming cost V 8 bases and J 0 bases, with 16 bases left between them. The CDR3 spells CSSLGGPTNTGELFF. In nucleotides, the CDR3 is TGCAGCTCCCTGGGAGGCCCGACGAACACCGGGGAGCTGTTTTTT.